Following are 8 T cell receptor beta chains from one sample sequenced in a study of T cells in women clearing cervical HPV infection. Repertoires were generated with immunoSEQ multiplex PCR, while TCRdb's copy carries only in-frame clones and drops some. This repertoire includes tens of thousands of clones. Specimen: blood buffy coat. These receptors were obtained from a woman aged 18 to 75 with a cervical HPV16 infection that either progressed to CIN3+ or cleared (not recorded which).

Concerning this clone itself: Sequencing ends 3 residues short of the CDR3 end; the germline J gene provides the rest. V gene TRBV7-2 combines with J gene TRBJ2-7; 9 bases match TRBD2. Trimming at V came to 0 bases and at J to 4 bases, leaving 1 base not matched to a gene. CDR3 length: 14 amino acids. CDR1 is SGHTA and CDR2 is FQGNSA in the germline V gene. The CDR3 loop is CASSLASGSYEQYF. The part of the CDR3 DNA that was read is TGTGCCAGCAGCTTAGCTAGCGGGAGTTACGAG.

Details on this clone: The missing CDR3 end, 3 residues past where the read stops, is filled in from the germline J gene. The chain joins TRBV20-1 to TRBJ2-4, with 7 bases that match TRBD1. Germline V lookup: CDR1 DFQATT, CDR2 SNEGSKA (reference sequence). Trimming cost V 5 bases and J 6 bases; bases outside gene matches: 13. The CDR3 runs 15 residues. This chain's CDR3 is CSAGQQTGFGNIQYF. CDR3 DNA, as far as it was read: TGCAGTGCTGGTCAACAGACAGGGTTTGGAAACATT.

Here the CDR3 reads CASSSHRGLGANVLTF. CDR3 DNA (partial): TGTGCCAGCAGCTCCCACAGGGGGCTCGGGGCCAACGTC. This rearrangement joins TRBV7-3 to TRBJ2-6, with 9 nucleotides matching TRBD1. The read ends 3 residues before the CDR3 terminus; that terminus is restored from the germline J gene. V was pared by 4 bases and J by 4 bases, with 5 bases of the junction left unmatched. This CDR3 region has 16 residues. CDR1 SGHTA and CDR2 FQGTGA come from the germline V gene.

A remark on this clone: The CDR3 end falls 3 residues outside the read, so it is completed with the germline J gene. V is TRBV2 and J is TRBJ2-5, with D tentatively TRBD2 (6 bases). The germline gives CDR1 SNHLY, CDR2 FYNNEI. This CDR3 contains 13 residues. The V end lost 5 bases, the J end lost 3 bases, and 10 bases lay between the germline ends. The CDR3 is CASSLRGEETQYF. CDR3 bases read: TGTGCCAGCAGTTTGCGGGGTGAAGAGACC.

Notes on this clone: The read terminates 3 residues ahead of where the CDR3 ends, so the germline J gene completes it. The chain carries TRBV7-2 and TRBJ1-2, with D maybe TRBD1 (6 bases). This CDR3 contains 13 residues. Germline CDR1 and CDR2: SGHTA and FQGNSA. Trimming took 5 bases from V and 3 from J, leaving 10 bases between them. Partial CDR3 DNA: TGTGCCAGCAGCATGGACAGCTACTATGGC. This sequence encodes CASSMDSYYG. The CDR3 in full is CASSMDSYYGYTF.

As to this clone: The CDR3 is cut off 3 residues early in the read; its end comes from the germline J gene. The chain joins TRBV5-1 to TRBJ1-6; possible D gene TRBD1, 6 bases. V was pared by 3 bases and J by 5 bases, with 15 bases between. CDR1 is SGHRS and CDR2 is YFSETQ in the germline V gene. This CDR3 spans 16 amino acids. CDR3 bases read: TGCGCCAGCAGCTCGGGGGGCACAAACCATAATTCACCC. It codes for CASSSGGTNHNSP. The entire CDR3 is CASSSGGTNHNSPLHF.

A word on this clone: The read gets to within 3 residues of the CDR3 end, and the germline J gene fills in the rest. V usage is TRBV30 and J usage is TRBJ2-3, with D perhaps TRBD2 (7 bases). The CDR3 extends over 14 amino acids. Germline-derived CDR1 and CDR2 are GTSNPN and SVGIG (reference sequence). Trimming stripped 8 bases from V and 2 bases from J, with 17 bases between. CDR3 bases read: TGTGCCAGAGGGGCGGGGGCCAACACAGATACG. It encodes CARGAGANTDT. The CDR3, in full, reads CARGAGANTDTQYF.

With regard to this clone: The observed sequence ends 3 residues before the CDR3 terminus, with the missing tail filled in from the germline J gene. This chain joins TRBV2 and TRBJ2-1; 7 nucleotides align to TRBD1. The CDR3 extends over 13 amino acids. The germline gives CDR1 SNHLY, CDR2 FYNNEI. The trim removed 8 bases at V and 7 bases at J, leaving 8 bases unmatched. CDR3: CASARGPGNEQFF. Incomplete CDR3 DNA: TGTGCCAGCGCGAGGGGGCCGGGGAATGAG. The full variable domain, rest sourced from reference TRBV2 and TRBJ2-1, is EPEVTQTPSHQVTQMGQEVILRCVPISNHLYFYWYRQILGQKVEFLVSFYNNEISEKSEIFDDQFSVERPDGSNFTLKIRSTKLEDSAMYFCASARGPGNEQFFGPGTRLTVL.